The entry below gives a single TCR beta chain sequence along with its context. The antigen is not known. This sample is part of a study of T cells in lung cancer brain metastases. Study-level points and caveats: Paired lesions shared few clones; most were lesion-specific (mean Morisita roughly 0.21). Compared with paired primaries, brain metastases showed fewer unique productive clones (about 1,500 versus 4,200).

Germline CDR1 MNHEY, CDR2 SMNVEV (reference sequence). V lost 4 bases to trimming and J lost 2 bases, with 19 bases between them. The CDR3 consists of 17 residues. Assay used: immunoSEQ multiplex PCR; TCRdb lists only in-frame clones, some missing. This table has approximately 4,900 clones, 84% appearing once. Resection was for synchronous oligometastatic disease or a late solitary brain metastasis recurrence. The gene calls are TRBV27 and TRBJ2-3, with D uncertain. The specimen was tumor tissue from the primary lung tumor. The clonotype originates from a woman in her forties or fifties with non-small cell lung cancer. The CDR3 loop is CASSSPPHSRITDTQYF. The CDR3 DNA sequence: TGTGCCAGCAGTTCCCCCCCACATAGCCGAATCACAGATACGCAGTATTTT.